This entry lists 30 T cell receptor beta chains sequenced from one sample in a study of cytomegalovirus exposure and HLA in healthy donors. Produced via immunoSEQ multiplex PCR; TCRdb's table is partial and in-frame only. The table has 95,000 to 150,000 clones, about 96% seen once. Sequencing was carried out using PBMCs. The receptors stem from a man aged 18 to 35 in good health and CMV-seronegative.

V is TRBV7-2 and J is TRBJ2-1, with 12 bases fitting TRBD2. Germline assignment: CDR1 SGHTA and CDR2 FQGNSA. The CDR3 spans 17 residues. With 10 bases clipped from V and 2 bases from J, the junction kept 12 bases outside the gene matches. The CDR3 is CAIIGLAGRGTYNEQFF. In nucleotides, the CDR3 is TGTGCCATCATAGGACTAGCGGGAAGAGGGACCTACAATGAGCAGTTCTTC.

This clone was seen a single time. The chain combines TRBV11-2 with TRBJ1-1; 8 bases are a match to TRBD1. Germline V lookup: CDR1 SGHAT, CDR2 FQNNGV. J gave up 5 bases and V 5 bases, and 7 bases lay outside the gene matches. There are 14 residues in the CDR3. The CDR3 is CASSPTGARTEAFF. The CDR3 coding sequence is TGTGCCAGCAGCCCGACAGGGGCGAGGACTGAAGCTTTCTTT.

V usage is TRBV9 and J usage is TRBJ2-1; 7 positions match TRBD1. Trimming cost V 0 bases and J 6 bases; bases outside gene matches: 0. CDR1 is SGDLS, CDR2 YYNGEE, per germline. The CDR3 consists of 13 residues. DNA for the CDR3: TGTGCCAGCAGCGTAGCAGGGGGCAATGAGCAGTTCTTC. Its protein product is CASSVAGGNEQFF.

The rearrangement joins TRBV9 to TRBJ2-1; D ambiguous. The V gene lost 0 bases and the J gene lost 7 bases, with 5 bases spanning the gap. Per the germline V gene, CDR1 is SGDLS and CDR2 is YYNGEE. The CDR3 spans 12 residues. CDR3 loop: CASSVVPNEQFF. In DNA, the CDR3 is TGTGCCAGCAGCGTAGTTCCGAATGAGCAGTTCTTC.

The sample holds one count of this clone. This chain joins TRBV5-6 and TRBJ2-7; 9 bases match TRBD1. The length of the CDR3 is 17 residues. Germline V gene lookup returns CDR1 SGHDT and CDR2 YYEEEE. V dropped 0 bases and J dropped 2; count of bases not matched to a gene: 9. The CDR3, as DNA: TGTGCCAGCAGCTTGGTGAGGGACAGGGTTTCTCCCTACGAGCAGTACTTC. This encodes CASSLVRDRVSPYEQYF.

The chain links TRBV14 to TRBJ2-7, with 12 bases aligning to TRBD2. After removal of 2 bases from V and 2 bases from J, the junction contained 1 base not matched to a gene. CDR1 SGHDN and CDR2 FVKESK come from the germline V gene. The CDR3 has 15 residues. CDR3 nucleotides: TGTGCCAGCAGCCAATGGACTAGCGGGGCCTACGAGCAGTACTTC. Its protein is CASSQWTSGAYEQYF. Supplemented by reference TRBV14 and TRBJ2-7, the full variable domain reads EAGVTQFPSHSVIEKGQTVTLRCDPISGHDNLYWYRRVMGKEIKFLLHFVKESKQDESGMPNNRFLAERTGGTYSTLKVQPAELEDSGVYFCASSQWTSGAYEQYFGPGTRLTVT.

This clone was picked up one time. The chain has TRBV18 and TRBJ1-5; tentatively, D is TRBD1 (5 bases). Deletions cut 1 base from V and 1 base from J, with 8 bases between. The CDR3 runs 15 residues. The germline CDR1 and CDR2 sequences are KGHSH and LQKENI. CDR3 residues: CASSPRRGSNQPQHF. The CDR3 DNA follows: TGTGCCAGCTCACCACGGAGGGGCAGCAATCAGCCCCAGCATTTT.

The gene calls are TRBV7-9 and TRBJ1-2, with a possible D match to TRBD1 (5 bases). V was pared by 0 bases and J by 8 bases, with 19 bases between. Germline V gene lookup returns CDR1 SEHNR and CDR2 FQNEAQ (reference sequence). The CDR3 contains 16 residues. The CDR3 DNA reads TGTGCCAGCAGCTTAGCTAGGGAACAAGGGGTCAGGGGCTACACCTTC. Residues: CASSLAREQGVRGYTF.

The chain combines TRBV9 with TRBJ1-1, with a tentative D call TRBD1 (6 bases). The germline V and J ends were trimmed by 0 bases and 6 bases, with 15 bases remaining between them. From germline, CDR1 is SGDLS and CDR2 YYNGEE. This CDR3 region has 15 residues. The CDR3 reads CASSVAPTGTAEAFF. The CDR3 DNA is TGTGCCAGCAGCGTAGCTCCCACAGGGACCGCTGAAGCTTTCTTT.

The CDR3 coding sequence is TGTGCCAGCAGCTTAGCTGCAGGGGAGTACACCGGGGAGCTGTTTTTT. Translated: CASSLAAGEYTGELFF. The V and J genes are TRBV7-6 and TRBJ2-2; D might be TRBD1 (6 bases). Deletions cut 0 bases from V and 3 bases from J, with 11 bases between. Germline values: CDR1 SGHVS, CDR2 FNYEAQ. The CDR3 extends over 16 amino acids.

This clone was seen once. The chain is built from TRBV29-1 and TRBJ1-1; a weak D match, TRBD1 (6 bases). The CDR3 has 13 amino acids. V was pared by 5 bases and J by 5 bases, with 15 bases between. Germline V gives CDR1 SQVTM, CDR2 ANQGSEA. The CDR3: CSVSQGGGTEAFF. DNA of the CDR3: TGCAGCGTTTCCCAGGGAGGGGGGACTGAAGCTTTCTTT.

The chain uses TRBV4-2 and TRBJ2-1, with D perhaps TRBD1 (5 bases). The CDR3 contains 17 residues. CDR1 LGHNA and CDR2 YNFKEQ come from the germline V gene. Trimming cost V 0 bases and J 0 bases, with 12 bases left between them. The CDR3 sequence is CASSQESRVSSYNEQFF. Written as DNA, the CDR3 is TGTGCCAGCAGCCAAGAGTCCAGGGTTAGCTCCTACAATGAGCAGTTCTTC.

V and J are TRBV27 and TRBJ2-1; the match to TRBD2 covers 7 bases. With V trimmed by 2 bases and J by 4 bases, 5 bases remained unmatched. Germline V CDR1 and CDR2: MNHEY, SMNVEV (reference sequence). The CDR3 loop spans 15 amino acids. Here the CDR3 DNA reads TGTGCCAGCAGTTTAGCGGGAGTGAATTACAATGAGCAGTTCTTC. This translates into CASSLAGVNYNEQFF.

The chain joins TRBV28 to TRBJ1-1; TRBD1 agrees at 7 bases. Germline CDR1 reads MDHEN; CDR2 reads SYDVKM. Trimming cost V 5 bases and J 5 bases; bases outside gene matches: 11. This CDR3 is built from 15 residues. CDR3: CASSASGGGSTEAFF. The CDR3 DNA is TGTGCCAGCAGTGCATCAGGGGGTGGGAGTACTGAAGCTTTCTTT.

The chain uses TRBV29-1 and TRBJ2-1; 8 bases are a match to TRBD2. Germline V CDR1 and CDR2: SQVTM, ANQGSEA. With 2 bases clipped from V and 7 bases from J, the junction kept 10 bases outside the gene matches. The CDR3 length is 15 residues. CDR3 sequence reads: CSVERGTRGGNEQFF. The CDR3 bases are TGCAGCGTTGAAAGGGGGACTAGGGGAGGGAATGAGCAGTTCTTC.

This sequence joins TRBV7-9 and TRBJ1-4; D is uncertain. Trimming left V 5 bases short and J 5 bases short, with 12 bases between. Germline V gene sequence: CDR1 SEHNR, CDR2 FQNEAQ (reference sequence). The CDR3 has 14 residues. CDR3 loop: CASSRVLTNEKLFF. As DNA, the CDR3 is TGTGCCAGCAGCCGGGTCCTTACGAATGAAAAACTGTTTTTT.

The chain couples TRBV7-2 to TRBJ2-7; 8 bases are shared with TRBD2. Losses at the gene ends were 5 bases for V and 5 bases for J; bases not matched to a gene: 8. The CDR3 extends over 14 amino acids. CDR1 and CDR2 (germline): SGHTA, FQGNSA. CDR3 sequence (DNA): TGTGCCAGCAGCCTTCGGACTAGCCGGCACGAGCAGTACTTC. This codes for CASSLRTSRHEQYF.

The genes are TRBV11-3 and TRBJ2-1; 12 nucleotides line up with TRBD2. This CDR3 has 18 residues. Germline-derived CDR1 and CDR2 are SGHNT and YENEEA. Unmatched junction bases numbered 6, after V lost 1 base and J lost 2 bases. CDR3 amino acids: CASSLGLTSGSTYNEQFF. CDR3 nucleotides: TGTGCCAGCAGCTTAGGCCTGACTAGCGGGAGTACCTACAATGAGCAGTTCTTC.

V gene TRBV4-3 combines with J gene TRBJ2-1, with D perhaps TRBD2 (5 bases). The CDR3 is made up of 17 amino acids. Looked up from germline, CDR1 is LGHNA and CDR2 is YSLEER. V was pared by 1 base and J by 0 bases, with 13 bases between. CDR3 coding DNA: TGCGCCAGCAGCCAAGGGGCGGGTCCTAGCTCCTACAATGAGCAGTTCTTC. As protein: CASSQGAGPSSYNEQFF.

The J gene is TRBJ2-2, the V gene TRBV5-8, with TRBD2 matching over 14 bases. V shed 0 bases, J shed 6 bases, and the junction held 4 bases outside the gene matches. The CDR3 is made up of 17 amino acids. Germline CDR1 reads SGHTS; CDR2 reads YDEGEE. CDR3 nucleotides: TGTGCCAGCAGCTTGGACCCGACTAGCGGGAGGGCCGGGGAGCTGTTTTTT. Protein: CASSLDPTSGRAGELFF.

The gene calls are TRBV27 and TRBJ2-7; 11 nucleotides agree with TRBD2. The CDR3 contains 14 residues. V trimming: 5 bases; J trimming: 2 bases; junction bases outside the gene matches: 2. Per the germline V gene, CDR1 is MNHEY and CDR2 is SMNVEV (reference sequence). The CDR3 DNA reads TGTGCCAGCAGTCAGACTAGCGGGACCTACGAGCAGTACTTC. It is translated as CASSQTSGTYEQYF.

This clone was detected only once. The chain combines TRBV9 with TRBJ1-1; D unresolved. The germline V and J ends were trimmed by 2 bases and 1 base, with 9 bases remaining between them. The CDR3 runs to 14 residues. CDR1 SGDLS and CDR2 YYNGEE come from the germline V gene. The CDR3 protein is CASSVRAGNTEAFF. In DNA, the CDR3 is TGTGCCAGCAGCGTCCGAGCAGGGAACACTGAAGCTTTCTTT.

The chain has TRBV5-4 and TRBJ2-2; 7 bases fit TRBD2. CDR3 length: 18 residues. J was trimmed by 1 base and V by 0 bases; bases with no gene match: 9. CDR1 is SGHNT and CDR2 is YYREEE in the germline V gene (reference sequence). CDR3 sequence reads: CASSLGALAVMNTGELFF. The DNA for the CDR3 is TGTGCCAGCAGCTTGGGGGCTCTAGCGGTTATGAACACCGGGGAGCTGTTTTTT. Drawing the rest from reference TRBV5-4 and TRBJ2-2, the complete variable domain is ETGVTQSPTHLIKTRGQQVTLRCSSQSGHNTVSWYQQALGQGPQFIFQYYREEENGRGNFPPRFSGLQFPNYSSELNVNALELDDSALYLCASSLGALAVMNTGELFFGEGSRLTVL.

CDR3 bases: TGTGCCAGCAGCACCCCCCTAGCGGACCAAGAGACCCAGTACTTC. Protein product: CASSTPLADQETQYF. The chain uses TRBV28 and TRBJ2-5; 7 bases match TRBD2. Germline CDR1 is MDHEN and CDR2 is SYDVKM. J gave up 0 bases and V 6 bases, and 7 bases lay outside the gene matches. The CDR3 extends over 15 amino acids.

The chain is built from TRBV15 and TRBJ2-7, with D possibly matching TRBD2 (5 bases). The CDR3 consists of 15 residues. The germline V gene has CDR1 LNHNV and CDR2 YYDKDF (reference sequence). Trimming took 6 bases from V and 2 from J, leaving 17 bases between them. CDR3 bases: TGTGCCACCAGTTCACGAGGGCCATCTCCCTACGAGCAGTACTTC. It translates to CATSSRGPSPYEQYF.

The V and J genes are TRBV6-1 and TRBJ2-7; D may be TRBD1 (6 bases). Trimming took 4 bases from V and 7 from J, leaving 17 bases between them. Per the germline V gene, CDR1 is MNHNS and CDR2 is SASEGT. This CDR3 comprises 14 residues. CDR3 sequence reads: CASSASTGVGEQYF. CDR3 nucleotide sequence: TGTGCCAGCAGTGCTTCGACAGGCGTGGGAGAGCAGTACTTC.

This chain joins TRBV7-2 and TRBJ2-2; 8 nucleotides align to TRBD1. Germline CDR1 SGHTA, CDR2 FQGNSA. CDR3 size: 15 residues. The V and J ends lost 3 bases and 3 bases, in that order; junction bases with no gene match: 3. The CDR3, as DNA: TGTGCCAGCAGCTTTGGGACAGGAGACACCGGGGAGCTGTTTTTT. This encodes CASSFGTGDTGELFF.

This clone was counted only a few times. This sequence joins TRBV5-5 and TRBJ2-2; 7 bases line up with TRBD1. J gave up 4 bases and V 4 bases, and 10 bases lay outside the gene matches. The CDR3 has 16 residues. CDR1 is SGHKS and CDR2 is YYEKEE in the germline V gene (reference sequence). CDR3 sequence reads: CASSHRQGRGTGELFF. In DNA form, the CDR3 reads TGTGCCAGCAGCCATAGACAGGGCCGGGGCACCGGGGAGCTGTTTTTT.

This clone was seen only a few times. The chain recombines TRBV7-9 with TRBJ2-2, with 8 nucleotides matching TRBD1. The V gene's germline CDR1 is SEHNR and CDR2 FQNEAQ (reference sequence). The J segment lost 0 bases and the V segment lost 5 bases, leaving 2 bases of the junction unmatched. The CDR3 loop spans 15 amino acids. The CDR3 protein is CASSRTGTNTGELFF. CDR3 sequence (DNA): TGTGCCAGCAGCCGGACAGGGACGAACACCGGGGAGCTGTTTTTT. Supplemented by reference TRBV7-9 and TRBJ2-2, the full variable domain reads DTGVSQNPRHKITKRGQNVTFRCDPISEHNRLYWYRQTLGQGPEFLTYFQNEAQLEKSRLLSDRFSAERPKGSFSTLEIQRTEQGDSAMYLCASSRTGTNTGELFFGEGSRLTVL.

The chain joins TRBV29-1 to TRBJ2-1; D might be TRBD2 (5 bases). Germline CDR1 and CDR2: SQVTM and ANQGSEA. CDR3 size: 13 residues. V lost 4 bases to trimming and J lost 10 bases, with 17 bases between them. Here the CDR3 reads CSVAGAESREQFF. In nucleotides, the CDR3 is TGCAGCGTTGCCGGAGCGGAATCTAGGGAGCAGTTCTTC.